What follows describes a single T cell receptor (beta chain). Deletions cut 0 bases from V and 0 bases from J, with 6 bases between. CDR3 size: 14 residues. Germline-derived CDR1 and CDR2 are SGHDT and YYEEEE. The sample comes from a study of cytomegalovirus exposure and HLA in healthy donors. Primers included in the PCR were 60 Vbeta and 13 Jbeta primers. TCRdb's copy holds only in-frame clones and misses some; the assay was immunoSEQ multiplex PCR. Of over 150,000 clones in the sample, approximately 79% were seen once. The chain couples TRBV5-6 to TRBJ1-1; D is uncertain. The origin of this receptor is a woman between 18 and 29 years old in good health and CMV-seronegative. The material sequenced was PBMCs. CDR3 nucleotide sequence: TGTGCCAGCAGCTTGGCCCGGGTGAACACTGAAGCTTTCTTT. Translating it yields CASSLARVNTEAFF.